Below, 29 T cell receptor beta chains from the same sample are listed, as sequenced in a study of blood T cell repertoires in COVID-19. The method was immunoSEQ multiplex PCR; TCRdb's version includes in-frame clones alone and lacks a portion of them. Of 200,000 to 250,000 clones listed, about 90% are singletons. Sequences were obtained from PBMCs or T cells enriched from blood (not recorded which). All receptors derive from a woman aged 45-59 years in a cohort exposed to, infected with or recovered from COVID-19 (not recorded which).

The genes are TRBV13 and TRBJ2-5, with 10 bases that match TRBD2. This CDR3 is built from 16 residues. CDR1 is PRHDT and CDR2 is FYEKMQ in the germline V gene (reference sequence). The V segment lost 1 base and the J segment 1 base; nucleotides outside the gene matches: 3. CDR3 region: CASSLVAGGSQETQYF. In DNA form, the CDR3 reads TGTGCCAGCAGCTTAGTAGCGGGGGGTTCCCAAGAGACCCAGTACTTC.

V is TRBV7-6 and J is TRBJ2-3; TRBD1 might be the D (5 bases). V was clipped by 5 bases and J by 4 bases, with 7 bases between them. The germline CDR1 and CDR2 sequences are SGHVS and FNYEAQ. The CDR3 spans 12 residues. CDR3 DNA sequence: TGTGCCAGCAGCACCAGGGCAGATACGCAGTATTTT. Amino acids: CASSTRADTQYF.

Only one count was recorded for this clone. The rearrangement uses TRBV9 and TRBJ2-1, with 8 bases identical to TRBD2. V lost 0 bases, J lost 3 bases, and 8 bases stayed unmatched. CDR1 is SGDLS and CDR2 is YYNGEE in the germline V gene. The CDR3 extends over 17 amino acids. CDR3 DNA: TGTGCCAGCAGCGTAGCGGGGGGGCCTTATAGCTACAATGAGCAGTTCTTC. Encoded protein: CASSVAGGPYSYNEQFF.

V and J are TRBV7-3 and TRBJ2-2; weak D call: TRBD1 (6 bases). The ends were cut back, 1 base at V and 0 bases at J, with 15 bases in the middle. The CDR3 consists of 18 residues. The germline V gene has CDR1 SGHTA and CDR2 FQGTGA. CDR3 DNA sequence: TGTGCCAGCAGCTTAATAGGGGGAAGGATCGCGAACACCGGGGAGCTGTTTTTT. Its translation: CASSLIGGRIANTGELFF.

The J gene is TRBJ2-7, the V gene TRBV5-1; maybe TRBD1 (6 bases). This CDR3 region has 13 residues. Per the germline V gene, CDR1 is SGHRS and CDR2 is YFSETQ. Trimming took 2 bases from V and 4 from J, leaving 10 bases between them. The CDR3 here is CASSLRGTYEQYF. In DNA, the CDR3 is TGCGCCAGCAGCTTAAGGGGGACGTACGAGCAGTACTTC.

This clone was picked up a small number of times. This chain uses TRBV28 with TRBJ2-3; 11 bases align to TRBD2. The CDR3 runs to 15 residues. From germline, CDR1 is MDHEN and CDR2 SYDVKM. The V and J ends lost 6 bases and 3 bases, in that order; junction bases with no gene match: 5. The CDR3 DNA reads TGTGCCAGCAGGGGGACTAGCGGATTAACAGATACGCAGTATTTT. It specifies CASRGTSGLTDTQYF.

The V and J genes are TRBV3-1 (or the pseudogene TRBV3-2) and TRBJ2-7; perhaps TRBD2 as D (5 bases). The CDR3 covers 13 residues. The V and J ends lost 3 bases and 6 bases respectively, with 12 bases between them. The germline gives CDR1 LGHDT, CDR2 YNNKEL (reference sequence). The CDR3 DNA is TGTGCCAGCAGCCAGATGTCTCGGGGCGAGCAGTACTTC. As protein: CASSQMSRGEQYF.

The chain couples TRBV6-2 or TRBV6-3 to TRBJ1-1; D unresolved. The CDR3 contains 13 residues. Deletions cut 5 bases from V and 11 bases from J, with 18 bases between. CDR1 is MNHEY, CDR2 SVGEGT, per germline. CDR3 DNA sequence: TGTGCCAGCAGTCCCCCCCCCGGCGGTCATGCTTTCTTT. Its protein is CASSPPPGGHAFF.

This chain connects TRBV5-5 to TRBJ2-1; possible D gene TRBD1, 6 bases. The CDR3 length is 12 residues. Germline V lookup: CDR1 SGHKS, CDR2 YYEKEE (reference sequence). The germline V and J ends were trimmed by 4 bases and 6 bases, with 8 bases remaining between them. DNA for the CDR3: TGTGCCAGCAGCCTGACAGGCAATGAGCAGTTCTTC. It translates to CASSLTGNEQFF.

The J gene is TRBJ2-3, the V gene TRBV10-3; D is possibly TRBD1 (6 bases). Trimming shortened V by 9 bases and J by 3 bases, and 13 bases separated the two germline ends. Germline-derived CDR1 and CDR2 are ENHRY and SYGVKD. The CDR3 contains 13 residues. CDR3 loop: CAITGRSTDTQYF. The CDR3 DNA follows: TGTGCCATTACAGGGAGATCGACAGATACGCAGTATTTT.

The CDR3: CASSSSTGTAYNEQFF. As DNA, the CDR3 is TGCGCCAGCAGCTCATCAACCGGGACAGCCTACAATGAGCAGTTCTTC. The V call is TRBV5-1, the J call TRBJ2-1; 7 bases fit TRBD1. The CDR3 runs 16 residues. Germline V gene lookup returns CDR1 SGHRS and CDR2 YFSETQ. J was trimmed by 2 bases and V by 3 bases; bases with no gene match: 8.

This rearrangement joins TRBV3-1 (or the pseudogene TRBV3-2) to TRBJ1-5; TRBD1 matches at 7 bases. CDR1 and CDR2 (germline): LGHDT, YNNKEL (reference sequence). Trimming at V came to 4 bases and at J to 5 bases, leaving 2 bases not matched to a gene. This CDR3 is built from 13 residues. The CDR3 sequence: CASSRTGDQPQHF. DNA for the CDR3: TGTGCCAGCAGCCGGACAGGCGATCAGCCCCAGCATTTT.

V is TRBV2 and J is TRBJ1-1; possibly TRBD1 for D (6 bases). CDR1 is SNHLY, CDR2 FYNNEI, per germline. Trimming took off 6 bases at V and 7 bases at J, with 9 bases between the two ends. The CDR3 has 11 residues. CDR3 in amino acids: CASSTGFEAFF. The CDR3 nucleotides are TGTGCCAGCAGCACAGGGTTTGAAGCTTTCTTT. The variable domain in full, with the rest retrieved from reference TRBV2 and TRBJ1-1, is EPEVTQTPSHQVTQMGQEVILRCVPISNHLYFYWYRQILGQKVEFLVSFYNNEISEKSEIFDDQFSVERPDGSNFTLKIRSTKLEDSAMYFCASSTGFEAFFGQGTRLTVV.

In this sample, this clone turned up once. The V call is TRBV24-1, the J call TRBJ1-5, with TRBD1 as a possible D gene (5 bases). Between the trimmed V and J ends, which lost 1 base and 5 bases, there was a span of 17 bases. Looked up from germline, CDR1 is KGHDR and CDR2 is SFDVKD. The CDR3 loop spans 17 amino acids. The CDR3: CATSDLGAHTGHQPQHF. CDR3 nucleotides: TGTGCCACCAGTGATTTAGGGGCCCACACGGGCCATCAGCCCCAGCATTTT.

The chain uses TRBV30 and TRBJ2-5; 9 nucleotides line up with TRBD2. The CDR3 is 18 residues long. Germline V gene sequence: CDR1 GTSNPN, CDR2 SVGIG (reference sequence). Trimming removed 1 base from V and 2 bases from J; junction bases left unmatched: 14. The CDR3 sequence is CAWSGSLRGGDLQETQYF. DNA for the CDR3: TGTGCCTGGAGTGGATCTTTGCGGGGGGGCGACCTGCAAGAGACCCAGTACTTC.

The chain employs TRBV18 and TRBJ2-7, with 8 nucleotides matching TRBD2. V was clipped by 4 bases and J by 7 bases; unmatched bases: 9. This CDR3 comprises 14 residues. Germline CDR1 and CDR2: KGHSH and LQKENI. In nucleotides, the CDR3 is TGTGCCAGCTCACTACAAGCGGGGGTCTGGGAGCAGTACTTC. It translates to CASSLQAGVWEQYF.

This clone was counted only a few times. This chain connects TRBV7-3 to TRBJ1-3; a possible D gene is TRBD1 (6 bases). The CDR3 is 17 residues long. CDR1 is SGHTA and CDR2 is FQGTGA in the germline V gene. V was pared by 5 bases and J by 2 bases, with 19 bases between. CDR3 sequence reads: CASSKGDYRVPGNTIYF. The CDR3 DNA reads TGTGCCAGCAGCAAAGGGGATTACAGGGTCCCTGGAAACACCATATATTTT.

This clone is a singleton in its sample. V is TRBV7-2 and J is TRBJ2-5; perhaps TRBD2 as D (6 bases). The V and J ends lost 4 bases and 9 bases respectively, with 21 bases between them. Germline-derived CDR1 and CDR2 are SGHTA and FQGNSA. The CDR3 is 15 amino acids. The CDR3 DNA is TGTGCCAGCAGCTCTGTAGGAGGGTCCGCAAGTTCCCAGTACTTC. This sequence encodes CASSSVGGSASSQYF.

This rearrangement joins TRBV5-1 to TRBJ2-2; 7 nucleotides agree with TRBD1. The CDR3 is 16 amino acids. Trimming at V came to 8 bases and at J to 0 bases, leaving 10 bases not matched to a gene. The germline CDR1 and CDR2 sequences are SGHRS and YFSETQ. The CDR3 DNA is TGCGCCAGTAAACCAGACAGGGCCACGAACACCGGGGAGCTGTTTTTT. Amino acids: CASKPDRATNTGELFF.

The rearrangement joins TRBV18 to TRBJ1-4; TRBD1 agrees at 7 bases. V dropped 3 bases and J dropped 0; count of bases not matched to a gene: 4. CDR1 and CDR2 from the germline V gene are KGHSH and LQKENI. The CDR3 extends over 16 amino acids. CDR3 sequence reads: CASSPGQLATNEKLFF. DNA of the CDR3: TGTGCCAGCTCACCGGGACAGCTAGCAACTAATGAAAAACTGTTTTTT.

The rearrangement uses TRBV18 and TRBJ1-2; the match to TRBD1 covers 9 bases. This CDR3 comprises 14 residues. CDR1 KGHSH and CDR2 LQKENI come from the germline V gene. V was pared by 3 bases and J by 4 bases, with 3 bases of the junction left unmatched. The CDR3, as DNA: TGTGCCAGCTCACCGGACAGGGGTCTCTATGGCTACACCTTC. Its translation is CASSPDRGLYGYTF.

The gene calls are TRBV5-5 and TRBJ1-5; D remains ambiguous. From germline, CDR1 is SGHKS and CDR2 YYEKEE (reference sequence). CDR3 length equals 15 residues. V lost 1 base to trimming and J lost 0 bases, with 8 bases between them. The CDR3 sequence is CASSLIGDSNQPQHF. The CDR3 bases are TGTGCCAGCAGCTTGATCGGGGATAGCAATCAGCCCCAGCATTTT.

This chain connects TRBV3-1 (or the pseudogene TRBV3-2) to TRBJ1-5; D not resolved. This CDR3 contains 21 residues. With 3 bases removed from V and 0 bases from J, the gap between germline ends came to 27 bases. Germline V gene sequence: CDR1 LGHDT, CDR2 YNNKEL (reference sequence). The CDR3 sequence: CASSHMIGRRENYFSNQPQHF. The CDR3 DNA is TGTGCCAGCAGCCACATGATAGGCCGGAGGGAAAACTATTTTAGCAATCAGCCCCAGCATTTT.

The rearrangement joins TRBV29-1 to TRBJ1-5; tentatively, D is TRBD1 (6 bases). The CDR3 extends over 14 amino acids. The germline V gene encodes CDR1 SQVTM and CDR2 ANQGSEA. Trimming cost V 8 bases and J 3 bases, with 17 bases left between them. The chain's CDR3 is CSRRRQVPNQPQHF. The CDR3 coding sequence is TGCAGCAGGAGGCGACAGGTTCCCAATCAGCCCCAGCATTTT.

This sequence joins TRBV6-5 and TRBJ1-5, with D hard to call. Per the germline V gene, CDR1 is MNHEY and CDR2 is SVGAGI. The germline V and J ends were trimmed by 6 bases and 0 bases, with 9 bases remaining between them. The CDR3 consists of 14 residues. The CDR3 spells CASSLVYSNQPQHF. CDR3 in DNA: TGTGCCAGCAGCCTCGTTTATAGCAATCAGCCCCAGCATTTT.

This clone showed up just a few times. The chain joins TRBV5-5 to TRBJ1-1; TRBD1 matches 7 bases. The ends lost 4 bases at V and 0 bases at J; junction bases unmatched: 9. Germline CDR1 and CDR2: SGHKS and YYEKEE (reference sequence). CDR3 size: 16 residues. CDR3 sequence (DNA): TGTGCCAGCAGCAGGACAGGACCTCTTATGAACACTGAAGCTTTCTTT. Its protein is CASSRTGPLMNTEAFF.

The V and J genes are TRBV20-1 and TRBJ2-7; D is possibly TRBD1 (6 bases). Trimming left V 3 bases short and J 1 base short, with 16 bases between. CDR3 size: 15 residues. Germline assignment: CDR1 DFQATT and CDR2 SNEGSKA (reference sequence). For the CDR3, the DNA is TGCAGTGCTAGTTCCCCGCACAGGGTGTCCTACGAGCAGTACTTC. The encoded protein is CSASSPHRVSYEQYF.

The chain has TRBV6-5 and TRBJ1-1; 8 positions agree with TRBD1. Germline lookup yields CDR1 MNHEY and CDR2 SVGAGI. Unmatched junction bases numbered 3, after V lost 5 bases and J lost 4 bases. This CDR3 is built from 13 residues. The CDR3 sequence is CASSRDRGTEAFF. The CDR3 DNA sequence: TGTGCCAGCAGTCGTGACAGGGGCACTGAAGCTTTCTTT.

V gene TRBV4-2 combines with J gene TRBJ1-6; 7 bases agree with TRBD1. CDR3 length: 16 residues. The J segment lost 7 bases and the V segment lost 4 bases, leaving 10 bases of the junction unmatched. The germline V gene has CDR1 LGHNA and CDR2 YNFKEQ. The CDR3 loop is CASSRKQGTENSPLHF. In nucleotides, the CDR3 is TGTGCCAGCAGCCGCAAACAGGGGACCGAGAATTCACCCCTCCACTTT.